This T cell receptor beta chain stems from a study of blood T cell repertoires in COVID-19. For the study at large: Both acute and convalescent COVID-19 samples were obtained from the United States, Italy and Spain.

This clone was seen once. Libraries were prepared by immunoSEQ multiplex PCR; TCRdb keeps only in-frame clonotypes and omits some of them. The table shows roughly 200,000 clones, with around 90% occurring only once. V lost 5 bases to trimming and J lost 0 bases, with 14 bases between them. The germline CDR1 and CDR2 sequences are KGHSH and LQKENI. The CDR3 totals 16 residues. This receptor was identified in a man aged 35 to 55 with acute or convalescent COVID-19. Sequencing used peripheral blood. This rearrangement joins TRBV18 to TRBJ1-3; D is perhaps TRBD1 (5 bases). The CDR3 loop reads CASSAGTPNSGNTIYF. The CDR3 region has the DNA TGTGCCAGCTCAGCCGGGACTCCAAACTCTGGAAACACCATATATTTT. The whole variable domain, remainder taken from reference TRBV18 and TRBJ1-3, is NAGVMQNPRHLVRRRGQEARLRCSPMKGHSHVYWYRQLPEEGLKFMVYLQKENIIDESGMPKERFSAEFPKEGPSILRIQQVVRGDSAAYFCASSAGTPNSGNTIYFGEGSWLTVV.